Listed here are 14 T cell receptor beta chains from one sample, sequenced in a study of cytomegalovirus exposure and HLA in healthy donors. The PCR employed 60 Vbeta primers together with 13 Jbeta primers. The assay was immunoSEQ multiplex PCR, and TCRdb's table has in-frame clones only and misses some. The sample includes 90,000 to 110,000 clones, 78% of them seen just once. The sequenced sample was PBMCs. These receptor sequences come from a man aged 25 to 45 in good health and CMV-seronegative.

V is TRBV6-1 and J is TRBJ1-3; D gene unclear. This CDR3 contains 13 residues. CDR1 and CDR2 from the germline V gene are MNHNS and SASEGT. Trimming shortened V by 1 base and J by 4 bases, and 5 bases separated the two germline ends. The CDR3 sequence: CASSEVRGNTIYF. CDR3 DNA sequence: TGTGCCAGCAGTGAAGTGAGGGGAAACACCATATATTTT.

The genes are TRBV5-1 and TRBJ2-5; D may be TRBD2 (6 bases). Trimming took 4 bases from V and 5 from J, leaving 18 bases between them. The CDR3 runs 15 residues. CDR1 SGHRS and CDR2 YFSETQ come from the germline V gene. The CDR3 region has the DNA TGCGCCAGCAGCCTCAACGGGTGGGGGGTCGAGACCCAGTACTTC. It encodes CASSLNGWGVETQYF.

J is TRBJ1-5 and V is TRBV5-3; unclear D gene. TRBV5-3 is an ORF, and what it does is uncertain. The CDR3 sequence is 13 residues long. Trimming removed 4 bases at V and 5 bases at J, with 10 bases between. The CDR3 DNA reads as TGTGCCAGAAGCCCACTATACCATCAGCCCCAGCATTTT. Its translation: CARSPLYHQPQHF.

The gene calls are TRBV5-6 and TRBJ2-3, with 12 positions matching TRBD2. CDR3 length equals 17 residues. The trim removed 3 bases at V and 1 base at J, leaving 6 bases unmatched. Germline loops: CDR1 SGHDT, CDR2 YYEEEE. The CDR3 here is CASSWTSGVQGTDTQYF. The DNA for the CDR3 is TGTGCCAGCAGCTGGACTAGCGGGGTCCAAGGCACAGATACGCAGTATTTT.

A few counts support this clone. This chain uses TRBV4-1 with TRBJ1-1; the match to TRBD1 covers 8 bases. The V and J ends lost 0 bases and 7 bases, in that order; junction bases with no gene match: 10. The germline CDR1 and CDR2 sequences are MGHRA and YSYEKL. This CDR3 is built from 16 residues. CDR3 bases: TGCGCCAGCAGCCAAGATTATGGACAGGGCGGCGGTGAAGCTTTCTTT. Protein sequence: CASSQDYGQGGGEAFF.

This clone showed up just once. The genes are TRBV19 and TRBJ1-2; possibly TRBD1 for D (6 bases). From germline, CDR1 is LNHDA and CDR2 SQIVND (reference sequence). This CDR3 comprises 17 residues. V lost 0 bases and J 3 bases, leaving 17 bases between the germline ends. The CDR3 reads CASSIDLGGLRHYGYTF. The CDR3, as DNA: TGTGCCAGTAGTATAGATCTAGGGGGTTTGCGGCACTATGGCTACACCTTC.

The V gene is TRBV2, the J gene TRBJ2-7, with D possibly TRBD2 on 6 matching bases. This CDR3 spans 13 amino acids. Germline V CDR1 and CDR2: SNHLY, FYNNEI. V was clipped by 8 bases and J by 3 bases, with 14 bases between them. CDR3 nucleotide sequence: TGTGCCAGCCGGGACTTCATACTCTACGAGCAGTACTTC. It encodes CASRDFILYEQYF.

The chain links TRBV5-6 to TRBJ1-6, with 8 bases matching TRBD1. Germline V lookup: CDR1 SGHDT, CDR2 YYEEEE. The V gene end was trimmed by 3 bases and the J gene end by 0 bases; junction bases not matched to a gene: 2. The CDR3 runs to 16 residues. As DNA, the CDR3 is TGTGCCAGCAGCTCCGGACAGGGCTCCTATAATTCACCCCTCCACTTT. This gives the protein CASSSGQGSYNSPLHF.

The chain has TRBV5-1 and TRBJ2-5; 8 bases line up with TRBD2. Germline V gives CDR1 SGHRS, CDR2 YFSETQ. V was pared by 3 bases and J by 3 bases, with 4 bases of the junction left unmatched. This CDR3 has 14 amino acids. The CDR3 loop is CASSWGREEETQYF. The CDR3 nucleotides read TGCGCCAGCAGCTGGGGGCGGGAGGAAGAGACCCAGTACTTC.

CDR3 bases: TGTGCCAGCAGTGAAGGGGGCGGGGCCGGGGATACGCAGTATTTT. It yields the protein CASSEGGGAGDTQYF. The chain is built from TRBV6-1 and TRBJ2-3; tentatively, D is TRBD2 (6 bases). Germline loops: CDR1 MNHNS, CDR2 SASEGT. V was cut by 1 base and J by 6 bases, with 14 bases left in between. The CDR3 loop spans 15 amino acids.

V is TRBV4-1 and J is TRBJ2-1; D possibly corresponds to TRBD2 (6 bases). V lost 1 base and J lost 4, with 14 bases in between. The CDR3 totals 16 residues. Germline CDR1 and CDR2: MGHRA and YSYEKL. In DNA, the CDR3 is TGCGCCAGCAGCCAAGTAGGAGCGGGTAGATACAATGAGCAGTTCTTC. Translating it yields CASSQVGAGRYNEQFF.

V and J are TRBV2 and TRBJ2-5, with a tentative D call TRBD2 (7 bases). V was shortened by 8 bases and J by 4 bases, with 14 bases between the two germline ends. The length of the CDR3 is 13 residues. Germline values: CDR1 SNHLY, CDR2 FYNNEI. CDR3 amino acids: CASERGRGETQYF. The CDR3 DNA is TGTGCCAGCGAGCGGGGCAGGGGAGAGACCCAGTACTTC.

The chain combines TRBV5-1 with TRBJ2-1, with a possible D match to TRBD2 (6 bases). The ends were cut back, 6 bases at V and 5 bases at J, with 18 bases in the middle. CDR3 length equals 15 residues. Germline V CDR1 and CDR2: SGHRS, YFSETQ. The CDR3 sequence: CASIDSPAGHNEQFF. The CDR3 nucleotides are TGCGCCAGCATAGATTCGCCAGCGGGCCACAATGAGCAGTTCTTC.

This clone occurred once. The genes are TRBV27 and TRBJ1-2; D not resolved. Trimming removed 2 bases from V and 1 base from J, with 20 bases in between. Germline V gene sequence: CDR1 MNHEY, CDR2 SMNVEV (reference sequence). The CDR3 runs 18 residues. CDR3 region: CASSLTRSGAAFNYGYTF. The CDR3 nucleotides are TGTGCCAGCAGTTTAACCCGTAGCGGTGCGGCCTTTAACTATGGCTACACCTTC.